This TCR beta chain was captured in a study of T-cell reconstitution after alpha-beta-depleted transplantation in children. General study points: The authors attributed T-cell counts and diversity one year after transplant mostly to newly produced T cells.

This clonotype was detected ten times or more. What it binds is unknown. Unmatched junction bases numbered 11, after V lost 2 bases and J lost 4 bases. In germline, CDR1 is DFQATT, CDR2 SNEGSKA (reference sequence). The CDR3 sequence is 18 residues long. TCRbeta library preparation incorporated unique molecular identifiers. TCRdb itself ran the PCR reads through MiXCR, one entry per CDR3 protein. This table holds about 280,000 distinct CDR3 sequences, 11% found once. This TCR came from a male patient under 10 years old who had a stem cell transplant for chronic granulomatous disease, so the T cells may come from the graft donor. The rearrangement joins TRBV20-1 to TRBJ2-3; 14 nucleotides align to TRBD2. Material: peripheral blood, obtained 180 days after TCRalphabeta/CD19-depleted stem cell transplant. This CDR3 is CSARKGLAGAPPADTQYF. Written as DNA, the CDR3 is TGCAGTGCTAGAAAGGGACTAGCGGGGGCCCCCCCGGCAGATACGCAGTATTTT.